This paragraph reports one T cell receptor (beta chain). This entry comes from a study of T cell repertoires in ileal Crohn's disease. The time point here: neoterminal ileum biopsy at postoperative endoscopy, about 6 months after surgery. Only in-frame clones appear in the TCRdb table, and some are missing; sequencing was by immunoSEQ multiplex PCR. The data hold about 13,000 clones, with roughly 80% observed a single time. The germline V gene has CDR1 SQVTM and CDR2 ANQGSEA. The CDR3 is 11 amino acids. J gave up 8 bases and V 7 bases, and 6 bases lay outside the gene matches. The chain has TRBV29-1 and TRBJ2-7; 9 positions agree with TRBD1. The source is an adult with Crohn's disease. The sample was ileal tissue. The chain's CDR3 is CSAQTGGKQYF. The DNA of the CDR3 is TGCAGCGCCCAGACAGGGGGGAAGCAGTACTTC.